The 15 T cell receptor beta chains given below trace back to one sample, sequenced in a study of cytomegalovirus exposure and HLA in healthy donors. PCR amplification relied on 60 Vbeta primers (plus 13 Jbeta primers). Sequenced by immunoSEQ multiplex PCR; TCRdb stores in-frame clones only, minus some. This specimen shows 38,000 or so clones; the ten leading clones hold 6.2%. Material: PBMCs. Source of these receptors: a man younger than 45 in good health and CMV-seronegative.

The chain has TRBV19 and TRBJ2-2; no clear D gene. V lost 3 bases and J 5 bases, leaving 13 bases between the germline ends. CDR3 length: 15 amino acids. The V gene's germline CDR1 is LNHDA and CDR2 SQIVND (reference sequence). As DNA, the CDR3 is TGTGCCAGTAGTATGGATCGGGTTGGAACCGGGGAGCTGTTTTTT. It is translated as CASSMDRVGTGELFF.

The chain employs TRBV19 and TRBJ2-2; D perhaps matches TRBD1 (5 bases). This CDR3 spans 14 amino acids. Per the germline V gene, CDR1 is LNHDA and CDR2 is SQIVND (reference sequence). V was cut by 3 bases and J by 5 bases, with 10 bases left in between. CDR3 residues: CASSIPSGTGELFF. Written as DNA, the CDR3 is TGTGCCAGTAGTATCCCCTCAGGGACCGGGGAGCTGTTTTTT.

The CDR3 spells CASSFWGLGPPDTQYF. The CDR3 DNA reads TGTGCCAGCAGCTTCTGGGGCTTAGGTCCTCCTGATACGCAGTATTTT. V gene TRBV5-4 combines with J gene TRBJ2-3, with a tentative D call TRBD1 (5 bases). V was shortened by 2 bases and J by 6 bases, with 19 bases between the two germline ends. CDR3 length: 16 residues. Germline CDR1 reads SGHNT; CDR2 reads YYREEE (reference sequence).

The chain has TRBV7-2 and TRBJ2-1; D is possibly TRBD1 (6 bases). The CDR3 totals 16 residues. Germline lookup yields CDR1 SGHTA and CDR2 FQGNSA. The V gene lost 0 bases and the J gene lost 7 bases, with 16 bases spanning the gap. The CDR3 region is CASSLARRGRRNEQFF. The CDR3 DNA sequence: TGTGCCAGCAGCTTAGCCCGCAGGGGAAGGAGGAATGAGCAGTTCTTC.

With regard to this clone: Compared with germline, one end of the junction differs, possibly owing to a read error. The V and J genes are TRBV4-1 and TRBJ2-1, with a possible D match to TRBD1 (5 bases). Germline CDR1 MGHRA, CDR2 YSYEKL. The length of the CDR3 is 17 residues. The CDR3 DNA sequence: TGCGCCAGCAGCCAAACAATCAGGGCATTCTCCGACAATGAGCAGTTCTTC. Translating it yields CASSQTIRAFSDNEQFF.

The V gene is TRBV19, the J gene TRBJ2-1, with D maybe TRBD1 (5 bases). The CDR3 is 16 amino acids. In germline, CDR1 is LNHDA, CDR2 SQIVND (reference sequence). Trimming removed 0 bases from V and 4 bases from J, with 13 bases in between. The CDR3 DNA reads as TGTGCCAGTAGTATAGATTTGAGGACATATTACAATGAGCAGTTCTTC. Its translation is CASSIDLRTYYNEQFF.

This rearrangement joins TRBV7-9 to TRBJ2-1; D is possibly TRBD2 (6 bases). Germline V lookup: CDR1 SEHNR, CDR2 FQNEAQ (reference sequence). The CDR3 has 15 amino acids. V was pared by 9 bases and J by 7 bases, with 22 bases between. The CDR3 DNA sequence: TGTGCCAGTACTCCTCAGGGCCACCGGGAGAATGAGCAGTTCTTC. As protein: CASTPQGHRENEQFF.

The chain links TRBV6-5 to TRBJ2-7; 7 positions agree with TRBD1. Germline trimming cut 1 base from V and 3 bases from J; bases unmatched to any gene: 3. This CDR3 has 14 amino acids. Germline V lookup: CDR1 MNHEY, CDR2 SVGAGI. The CDR3 bases are TGTGCCAGCAGTTACTACAGGGGTGGCTACGAGCAGTACTTC. This codes for CASSYYRGGYEQYF.

The rearrangement uses TRBV14 and TRBJ2-2; D possibly corresponds to TRBD2 (6 bases). The CDR3 contains 16 residues. Germline V CDR1 and CDR2: SGHDN, FVKESK. The ends were cut back, 1 base at V and 1 base at J, with 10 bases in the middle. CDR3 coding DNA: TGTGCCAGCAGCCAAGGTTCGGGAGTGAACACCGGGGAGCTGTTTTTT. Protein sequence: CASSQGSGVNTGELFF.

The chain is built from TRBV5-6 and TRBJ1-2; 10 bases agree with TRBD1. Germline CDR1 is SGHDT and CDR2 is YYEEEE. The CDR3 is made up of 16 amino acids. The junction had 9 bases not matched to a gene; V was cut back by 3 bases and J by 4 bases. CDR3 residues: CASSWGMTGGGYGYTF. CDR3 sequence (DNA): TGTGCCAGCAGCTGGGGGATGACAGGGGGCGGCTATGGCTACACCTTC.

CDR3 bases: TGCAGCGTTCCAGGGGGCGCGGGCACAGATACGCAGTATTTT. This sequence encodes CSVPGGAGTDTQYF. This chain joins TRBV29-1 and TRBJ2-3; 8 bases match TRBD1. There are 14 residues in the CDR3. Unmatched junction bases numbered 5, after V lost 5 bases and J lost 1 base. Looked up from germline, CDR1 is SQVTM and CDR2 is ANQGSEA.

V is TRBV5-1 and J is TRBJ1-4; perhaps TRBD1 as D (6 bases). Germline values: CDR1 SGHRS, CDR2 YFSETQ. V lost 0 bases and J lost 5, with 8 bases in between. The CDR3 is 14 residues long. As DNA, the CDR3 is TGCGCCAGCAGCTTGGAGGACAGAAATGAAAAACTGTTTTTT. Its protein is CASSLEDRNEKLFF.

The J gene is TRBJ2-2, the V gene TRBV4-1, with D maybe TRBD2 (6 bases). This CDR3 is built from 15 residues. Per the germline V gene, CDR1 is MGHRA and CDR2 is YSYEKL. Trimming left V 7 bases short and J 0 bases short, with 12 bases between. The CDR3 loop reads CASTTSSANTGELFF. CDR3 nucleotide sequence: TGCGCCAGCACAACTAGCTCCGCGAACACCGGGGAGCTGTTTTTT.

This sequence joins TRBV19 and TRBJ1-3; D ambiguous. The germline CDR1 and CDR2 sequences are LNHDA and SQIVND (reference sequence). The CDR3 is 13 amino acids. Trimming shortened V by 5 bases and J by 6 bases, and 11 bases separated the two germline ends. This CDR3 reads CASSVGLVNTIYF. CDR3 bases: TGTGCCAGTAGTGTCGGACTTGTAAACACCATATATTTT.

The rearrangement uses TRBV6-6 and TRBJ2-7; TRBD1 agrees at 7 bases. The CDR3 length is 14 residues. The V segment lost 7 bases and the J segment 7 bases; nucleotides outside the gene matches: 13. Per germline, CDR1 MNHNY and CDR2 SVGAGI (reference sequence). CDR3 loop: CASTGTAPVREQYF. In DNA form, the CDR3 reads TGTGCCAGCACCGGGACAGCTCCGGTACGAGAGCAGTACTTC.